These T cell receptor beta chains were read from a single sample in a study of T-cell memory formation after mild COVID-19. One entry per CDR3 protein, called by TCRdb with MiXCR from the 5' RACE reads. The sample shows about 350,000 distinct CDR3 sequences, around 14% of them seen only once. The sequenced sample consisted of PBMCs or a T cell subset sorted from them (not recorded which). All receptors come from a young man who had mild COVID-19 (a few samples of this study predate the infection). Cell type and time point are not known. Both conserved end residues are part of each CDR3. A D gene is named only where the DNA matches it firmly. Clone size is shown for a subset of rows, as once, few, many or a class of expanded clone.

>.|TRBV2|TRBJ2-5|few
CASSDPAEETQYF
TGTGCCAGCAGTGACCCAGCCGAAGAGACCCAGTACTTC
>TRBD2|TRBV11-2|TRBJ2-5|.
CASSRRGSGGPETQYF
TGTGCCAGCAGCCGCCGGGGTAGCGGGGGGCCGGAGACCCAGTACTTC
>TRBD1|TRBV4-3|TRBJ2-3|few
CASSDHRGFVADTQYF
TGCGCCAGCTCCGACCACAGGGGTTTCGTAGCAGATACGCAGTATTTT
>TRBD1|TRBV7-6|TRBJ2-1|.
CASSAPGGRGYNEQFF
TGTGCCAGCAGCGCCCCAGGGGGCCGCGGATACAATGAGCAGTTCTTC
>.|TRBV7-3|TRBJ2-3|few
CASSEGGLTDTQYF
TGTGCCAGCAGCGAAGGTGGGCTCACAGATACGCAGTATTTT
>.|TRBV2|TRBJ1-6|.
CASSEDPAPGSPLHF
TGTGCCAGCAGTGAGGATCCGGCCCCCGGCTCACCCCTCCACTTT
>.|TRBV7-2|TRBJ2-7|few
CASSKAMTSYEQYF
TGTGCCAGCAGCAAAGCCATGACTTCCTACGAGCAGTACTTC
>TRBD2|TRBV20-1|TRBJ2-4|few
CSARGTSGKEGSIQYF
TGCAGTGCTAGAGGGACTAGCGGGAAGGAGGGAAGCATTCAGTACTTC
>TRBD1|TRBV3-1|TRBJ2-5|.
CASRMTGETQYF
TGTGCCAGCAGAATGACAGGGGAGACCCAGTACTTC
>TRBD1|TRBV20-1|TRBJ1-1|.
CSAEDRTRRTEAFF
TGCAGTGCTGAGGACAGGACCCGGCGCACTGAAGCTTTCTTT
>.|TRBV7-2|TRBJ2-1|.
CASSPDSGSSYNEQFF
TGTGCCAGCAGCCCCGATAGCGGTAGCTCCTACAATGAGCAGTTCTTC
>.|TRBV11-2|TRBJ2-5|.
CASSPSRVGETQYF
TGTGCCAGCAGTCCCTCGAGGGTTGGGGAGACCCAGTACTTC
>TRBD2|TRBV20-1|TRBJ2-5|few
CSARDQRDYSQETQYF
TGCAGTGCTAGAGATCAAAGGGACTACTCCCAAGAGACCCAGTACTTC
>.|TRBV20-1|TRBJ1-4|.
CSARDLRVATNEKLFF
TGCAGTGCTAGAGATCTACGGGTTGCAACTAATGAAAAACTGTTTTTT
>TRBD2|TRBV20-1|TRBJ2-1|.
CSARVLGLAGGGEQFF
TGCAGTGCTAGAGTGTTGGGACTAGCGGGGGGAGGGGAGCAGTTCTTC
>.|TRBV7-2|TRBJ2-5|.
CASSLHLSHQETQYF
TGTGCCAGCAGCTTGCACTTATCGCACCAAGAGACCCAGTACTTC
>TRBD2|TRBV12-3/TRBV12-4|TRBJ2-1|.
CASTPPTSGGSNEQFF
TGTGCCAGCACCCCCCCGACTAGCGGGGGCTCGAATGAGCAGTTCTTC
>TRBD2|TRBV4-1|TRBJ2-7|many
CASSQDWKRGGLYEQYF
TGCGCCAGCAGCCAGGACTGGAAGCGGGGGGGCCTCTACGAGCAGTACTTC
>.|TRBV5-4|TRBJ2-3|.
CASSDAGSTDTQYF
TGTGCCAGCAGCGATGCCGGGAGCACAGATACGCAGTATTTT
>.|TRBV29-1|TRBJ1-1|many
CSVQVRSMNTEAFF
TGCAGCGTTCAGGTCAGGTCAATGAACACTGAAGCTTTCTTT
>.|TRBV7-2|TRBJ1-3|.
CASSTTAVWDTIYF
TGTGCCAGCAGCACTACTGCTGTCTGGGACACCATATATTTT
>TRBD2|TRBV7-2|TRBJ2-7|few
CASSLKAGAYEQYF
TGTGCCAGCAGCTTAAAAGCGGGGGCCTACGAGCAGTACTTC
>TRBD1|TRBV12-3/TRBV12-4|TRBJ1-5|.
CASSLDTGARDRNQPQHF
TGTGCCAGCAGTTTAGACACCGGGGCCCGGGACAGGAATCAGCCCCAGCATTTT
>.|TRBV12-3/TRBV12-4|TRBJ2-3|many
CASHWGSRADTQYF
TGTGCCAGCCACTGGGGGAGCAGGGCAGATACGCAGTATTTT
>.|TRBV21-1|TRBJ1-2|many
CASPPGGTGGYTF
TGTGCCAGCCCGCCCGGCGGGACGGGTGGCTACACCTTC
>.|TRBV5-6|TRBJ2-1|many
CASSLAAETWYNEQFF
TGTGCCAGCAGCTTGGCCGCAGAGACCTGGTACAATGAGCAGTTCTTC
>.|TRBV4-1|TRBJ1-2|few
CASSSAVANYGYTF
TGCGCCAGCAGCTCGGCGGTAGCTAACTATGGCTACACCTTC
>TRBD1|TRBV25-1|TRBJ2-1|few
CASIPGQGTNEQFF
TGTGCCAGCATCCCGGGACAGGGTACCAATGAGCAGTTCTTC
>TRBD1|TRBV5-4|TRBJ2-3|.
CASSLELTGTDTQYF
TGTGCCAGCAGCTTGGAGCTGACAGGGACAGATACGCAGTATTTT
>.|TRBV2|TRBJ1-1|.
CASSEGQGSLLTEAFF
TGTGCCAGCAGTGAAGGGCAGGGGTCTCTCCTCACTGAAGCTTTCTTT
>.|TRBV7-2|TRBJ2-3|.
CASSLSRLGDTQYF
TGTGCCAGCAGCTTATCCCGACTGGGAGATACGCAGTATTTT
>.|TRBV4-2|TRBJ1-3|few
CASSQELVRSGNTIYF
TGTGCCAGCAGCCAAGAGTTAGTTCGCTCTGGAAACACCATATATTTT
>.|TRBV2|TRBJ2-5|few
CASSEIERLRGTQYF
TGTGCCAGCAGTGAAATTGAGCGGCTCCGGGGGACCCAGTACTTC
>.|TRBV13|TRBJ1-6|.
CASSVSRRSLGNSPLHF
TGTGCCAGCAGCGTCAGTAGGCGAAGTCTAGGGAATTCACCCCTCCACTTT
>.|TRBV7-2|TRBJ2-5|many
CASSILRTQYF
TGTGCCAGCAGTATCTTAAGGACCCAGTACTTC
>TRBD1|TRBV9|TRBJ2-3|few
CASSKQGASDTQYF
TGTGCCAGCAGTAAACAGGGGGCTTCCGATACGCAGTATTTT
>.|TRBV5-4|TRBJ1-1|.
CASSFSDWVTEAFF
TGTGCCAGCAGCTTTTCGGATTGGGTCACTGAAGCTTTCTTT
>.|TRBV4-3|TRBJ2-5|few
CASSQVGGKTQYF
TGCGCCAGCAGCCAAGTGGGCGGGAAGACCCAGTACTTC
>.|TRBV7-6|TRBJ2-5|few
CASSSGQGLGETQYF
TGTGCCAGCAGCTCCGGACAAGGATTGGGGGAGACCCAGTACTTC
>TRBD1|TRBV5-1|TRBJ1-4|.
CASSLQPTGATNEKLFF
TGCGCCAGCAGCCTTCAGCCAACAGGGGCAACTAATGAAAAACTGTTTTTT
>.|TRBV27|TRBJ1-3|few
CASSSDTSSGNTIYF
TGTGCCAGCAGTTCAGACACGAGCTCTGGAAACACCATATATTTT
>.|TRBV7-2|TRBJ2-2|.
CASITQEGYPGELFF
TGTGCCAGCATCACCCAAGAGGGCTACCCCGGGGAGCTGTTTTTT
>TRBD1|TRBV28|TRBJ1-5|few
CASSPLGTENSNQPQHF
TGTGCCAGCAGTCCCCTAGGGACAGAGAATAGCAATCAGCCCCAGCATTTT
>.|TRBV7-3|TRBJ1-1|few
CASSLTPSTEAFF
TGTGCCAGCAGCTTAACCCCCAGCACTGAAGCTTTCTTT
>TRBD1|TRBV10-3|TRBJ2-3|few
CATVPGQGRAATQYF
TGTGCCACCGTACCGGGACAGGGGAGAGCGGCTACGCAGTATTTT
>.|TRBV7-2|TRBJ2-1|many
CASSATNYNEQFF
TGTGCCAGCAGCGCTACGAATTACAATGAGCAGTTCTTC
>TRBD2|TRBV5-1|TRBJ2-3|many
CASSYSGAPTDTQYF
TGCGCCAGCAGCTATAGCGGGGCCCCCACAGATACGCAGTATTTT
>.|TRBV12-5|TRBJ2-1|few
CASPQGFSAYNEQFF
TGTGCTAGTCCCCAGGGGTTTTCGGCGTACAATGAGCAGTTCTTC
>TRBD2|TRBV12-3/TRBV12-4|TRBJ2-1|few
CASSSGGNRDEQFF
TGTGCCAGCAGTAGCGGGGGCAACAGGGATGAGCAGTTCTTC
>TRBD2|TRBV7-2|TRBJ2-1|few
CASSALAGGRDEQFF
TGTGCCAGCAGCGCCTTAGCGGGGGGGAGGGATGAGCAGTTCTTC